The following is a T cell receptor beta chain sequence with its context. 60 Vbeta and 13 Jbeta primers were used in PCR. Method: immunoSEQ multiplex PCR; TCRdb's copy keeps in-frame clones and lacks some. The data contain 110,000 or so clones, over 75% of them singletons. This sample was included in a study of cytomegalovirus exposure and HLA in healthy donors. CDR3 length: 16 residues. Germline CDR1 LGHNA, CDR2 YNFKEQ. V lost 0 bases and J 5 bases, leaving 13 bases between the germline ends. Sequences were obtained from PBMCs. The chain recombines TRBV4-2 with TRBJ2-2, with a weak D call TRBD1 (6 bases). This TCR derives from a woman between 18 and 30 years old in good health and CMV-seronegative. DNA for the CDR3: TGTGCCAGCAGCCAAGATTCCTCAGGGGTTACCGGGGAGCTGTTTTTT. This sequence encodes CASSQDSSGVTGELFF.